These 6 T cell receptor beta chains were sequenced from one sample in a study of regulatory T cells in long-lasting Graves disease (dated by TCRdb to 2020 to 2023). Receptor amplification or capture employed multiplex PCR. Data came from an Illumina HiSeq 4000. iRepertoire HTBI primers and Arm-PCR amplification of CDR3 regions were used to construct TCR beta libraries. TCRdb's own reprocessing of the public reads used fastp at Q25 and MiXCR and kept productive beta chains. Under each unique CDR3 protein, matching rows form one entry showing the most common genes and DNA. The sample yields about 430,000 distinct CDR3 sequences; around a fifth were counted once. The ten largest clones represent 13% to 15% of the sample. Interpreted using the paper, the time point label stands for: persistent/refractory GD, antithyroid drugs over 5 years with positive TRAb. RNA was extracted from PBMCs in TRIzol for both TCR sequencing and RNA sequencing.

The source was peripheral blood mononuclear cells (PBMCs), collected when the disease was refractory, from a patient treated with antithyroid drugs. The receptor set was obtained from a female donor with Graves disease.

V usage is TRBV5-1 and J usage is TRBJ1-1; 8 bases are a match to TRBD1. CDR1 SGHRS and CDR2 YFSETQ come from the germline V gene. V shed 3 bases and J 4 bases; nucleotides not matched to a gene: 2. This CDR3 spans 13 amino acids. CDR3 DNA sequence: TGCGCCAGCAGCTCGACAGGGGTCACTGAAGCTTTCTTT. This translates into CASSSTGVTEAFF.

CDR3 sequence reads: CASSHSRDKNIQYF. CDR3 bases: TGTGCCAGCAGCCACTCACGGGACAAAAACATTCAGTACTTC. The J gene is TRBJ2-4, the V gene TRBV3-1, with a weak D call TRBD2 (5 bases). Deletions cut 3 bases from V and 3 bases from J, with 9 bases between. Germline V CDR1 and CDR2: LGHDT, YNNKEL (reference sequence). The CDR3 extends over 14 amino acids.

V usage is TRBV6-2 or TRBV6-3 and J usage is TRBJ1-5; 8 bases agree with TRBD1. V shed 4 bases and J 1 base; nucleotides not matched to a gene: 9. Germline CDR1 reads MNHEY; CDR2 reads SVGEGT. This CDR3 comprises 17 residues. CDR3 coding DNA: TGTGCCAGCAGTTCCGGAGGGGACAGGTACAGCAATCAGCCCCAGCATTTT. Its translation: CASSSGGDRYSNQPQHF.

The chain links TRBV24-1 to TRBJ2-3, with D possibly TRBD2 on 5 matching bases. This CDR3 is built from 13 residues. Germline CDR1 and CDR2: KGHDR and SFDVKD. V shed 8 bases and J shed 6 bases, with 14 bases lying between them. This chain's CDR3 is CATMAGPSDTQYF. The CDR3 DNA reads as TGTGCCACCATGGCGGGTCCATCGGATACGCAGTATTTT.

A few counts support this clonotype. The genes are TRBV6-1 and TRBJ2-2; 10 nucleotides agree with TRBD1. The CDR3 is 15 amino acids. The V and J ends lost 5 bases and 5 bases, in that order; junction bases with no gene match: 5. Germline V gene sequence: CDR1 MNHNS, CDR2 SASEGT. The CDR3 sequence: CASSPDRGPTGELFF. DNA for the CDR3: TGTGCCAGCAGTCCCGACAGGGGGCCGACCGGGGAGCTGTTTTTT.

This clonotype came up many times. The CDR3 DNA follows: TGTGCCAGCAGCTTAACAGCAGAGGAGCAGTACTTC. Amino acid sequence: CASSLTAEEQYF. The chain combines TRBV7-9 with TRBJ2-7; no reliable D call. V was trimmed by 2 bases and J by 7 bases, leaving 9 bases between them. The CDR3 runs to 12 residues. The V gene's germline CDR1 is SEHNR and CDR2 FQNEAQ (reference sequence).